This T cell receptor (beta chain) derives from a study of cytomegalovirus exposure and HLA in healthy donors. The study's findings and limits: Most likely, a cluster of highly shared sequence variants arose as a sequencing artifact. Clonal expansion, a later analysis showed, was greater in HLA-associated TCR beta chains than in equally common others. When analyzed later, a missense DCLRE1C variant was found to be linked to TCR beta V- and J-gene trimming.

Turning to this clone: Its antigen is still unknown.

Primers included in the PCR were 60 Vbeta and 13 Jbeta primers. Libraries were prepared by immunoSEQ multiplex PCR; TCRdb keeps only in-frame clonotypes and omits some of them. The sample yields roughly 110,000 clones, roughly 80% seen once. This CDR3 contains 14 residues. V lost 4 bases and J lost 6, with 16 bases in between. Germline V CDR1 and CDR2: SQVTM, ANQGSEA. The chain joins TRBV29-1 to TRBJ1-5, with a weak D call TRBD1 (5 bases). This TCR was sampled from a man aged 25 to 40 in good health and CMV-seropositive. Material: PBMCs. CDR3 in amino acids: CSVALGSGGQPQHF. The CDR3, as DNA: TGCAGCGTTGCACTCGGGTCCGGGGGTCAGCCCCAGCATTTT.